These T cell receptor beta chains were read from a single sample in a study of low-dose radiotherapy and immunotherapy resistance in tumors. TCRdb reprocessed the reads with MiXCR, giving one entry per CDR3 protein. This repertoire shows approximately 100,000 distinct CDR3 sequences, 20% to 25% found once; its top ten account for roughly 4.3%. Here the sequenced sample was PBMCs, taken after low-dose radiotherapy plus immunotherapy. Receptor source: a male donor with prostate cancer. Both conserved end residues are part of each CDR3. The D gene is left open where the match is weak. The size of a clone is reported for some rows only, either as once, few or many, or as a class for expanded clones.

TGTGCCAGCACCCCGAGGGGGGAGTTTGAGACCCAGTACTTC,CASTPRGEFETQYF,-,many,TRBJ2-5,TRBV7-8
TGTGCCAGCAGCCCTCGGAGGCAGGGACGAACCAATGAGCAGTTCTTC,CASSPRRQGRTNEQFF,-,many,TRBJ2-1,TRBV7-6
TGTGCCAGCAGCGGGAGGTCCGGGACAGGGGGGAGCACAGATACGCAGTATTTT,CASSGRSGTGGSTDTQYF,TRBD1,-,TRBJ2-3,TRBV9
TGCAGTGCTAGAGATCCCCCGCGCTCTGGAAACACCATATATTTT,CSARDPPRSGNTIYF,-,many,TRBJ1-3,TRBV20-1
TGTGCCAGCAGCTTAACGGGGAACACAGATACGCAGTATTTT,CASSLTGNTDTQYF,-,few,TRBJ2-3,TRBV7-7
TGTGCCAGCAGTTATGGTTTCAGGGACAGCCAAGAGACCCAGTACTTC,CASSYGFRDSQETQYF,TRBD1,-,TRBJ2-5,TRBV10-2
-,CATSRGPSGTSNTGELFFF,-,-,TRBJ2-2,TRBV15
TGTGCCAGCAGACCCCCAGAGAACAATGAGCAGTTCTTC,CASRPPENNEQFF,-,many,TRBJ2-1,TRBV7-2
TGTGCCAGCAGCTTGGACAGCGCGGGTGGCTACACCTTC,CASSLDSAGGYTF,-,-,TRBJ1-2,TRBV5-6
TGTGCCAGCAGCTACGGGGGACGGGCTGAAGCTTTCTTT,CASSYGGRAEAFF,-,many,TRBJ1-1,TRBV7-2